The 2 T cell receptor beta chains below were found in one sample sequenced in a study of shared clonotypes between healthy human individuals (dated by TCRdb to the early 2020s). The library was made by the immunoSEQ multiplex PCR assay. In TCRdb, the immuneACCESS table is reduced to in-frame sequences with V and J assigned. These tables do not hold every clone; where another copy was compared, an unresolved V gene accounts for under half, and the others remain unexplained. The sample has about 450,000 clones on record, about 76% of them singletons. The ten biggest clones cover roughly an eighth of the sample. Sequencing used PBMCs. The receptor source for this set is a woman between 40 and 55 years old in good health. Some clones in this sample may be carry-over from other donors' samples.

The V and J genes are TRBV30 and TRBJ2-5; D possibly corresponds to TRBD2 (7 bases). The V gene's germline CDR1 is GTSNPN and CDR2 SVGIG (reference sequence). CDR3 length: 13 amino acids. Trimming left V 5 bases short and J 2 bases short, with 12 bases between. The CDR3 loop is CAWDAGAQETQYF. In DNA form, the CDR3 reads TGTGCCTGGGACGCGGGGGCGCAAGAGACCCAGTACTTC.

The rearrangement links TRBV4-3 to TRBJ2-5; 10 nucleotides agree with TRBD2. TRBJ2-7 matches the DNA end more closely, so the J call is doubtful. This CDR3 contains 16 residues. CDR1 and CDR2 from the germline V gene are LGHNA and YSLEER. The CDR3 DNA follows: TGCGCCAGCAGCCAAGATTTCCTAGCGGGAGACTACGAGCAGTACTTC. Protein sequence: CASSQDFLAGDYEQYF.